These T cell receptor beta chains were read from a single sample in a study of cytomegalovirus exposure and HLA in healthy donors. Clones were read by immunoSEQ multiplex PCR, and TCRdb kept only the in-frame ones, dropping some. The sample has about 150,000 clones; more than 75% are singletons. The source material was PBMCs. Receptors were obtained from a woman aged 18-29 years in good health and CMV-seronegative. CDR3s include the opening cysteine and the closing phenylalanine or tryptophan. Fields, in order: clone size, D gene, CDR3 length, V gene, J gene, CDR3 DNA, CDR3 protein. The D gene is left open where the match is weak. Not all rows give a size; the values are once, few, many and, for expanded clones, a class.

size: few
D: TRBD2
length: 15
V: TRBV19
J: TRBJ2-1
DNA: TGTGCCAGTATGGGCCGAATAGCGGGAGGGAATGAGCAGTTCTTC
CDR3: CASMGRIAGGNEQFF

size: .
D: .
length: 15
V: TRBV19
J: TRBJ1-5
DNA: TGTGCCAGTAGTCCCGGAGCAGGGTGGGATCAGCCCCAGCATTTT
CDR3: CASSPGAGWDQPQHF

size: .
D: TRBD1
length: 17
V: TRBV7-9
J: TRBJ1-5
DNA: TGTGCCAGCAGCTTAGAAAGGCGGACAGGTAGCAATCAGCCCCAGCATTTT
CDR3: CASSLERRTGSNQPQHF

size: .
D: .
length: 15
V: TRBV5-1
J: TRBJ1-1
DNA: TGCGCCAGCAGCCCCCGGAACAGCTTGAACACTGAAGCTTTCTTT
CDR3: CASSPRNSLNTEAFF

size: .
D: .
length: 13
V: TRBV7-8
J: TRBJ1-6
DNA: TGTGCCAGCAGCGTAATCGGAGATTCACCCCTCCACTTT
CDR3: CASSVIGDSPLHF

size: .
D: .
length: 14
V: TRBV7-7
J: TRBJ2-2
DNA: TGTGCTAGCAGCTTATGGGGGCAGACCGGGGAGCTGTTTTTT
CDR3: CASSLWGQTGELFF

size: .
D: .
length: 13
V: TRBV15
J: TRBJ1-2
DNA: TGTGCCACCAGCCCCGTCACAAGCTATGGCTACACCTTC
CDR3: CATSPVTSYGYTF

size: .
D: TRBD2
length: 13
V: TRBV29-1
J: TRBJ2-3
DNA: TGCAGCGTTGCGGGGACTATGGCAGATACGCAGTATTTT
CDR3: CSVAGTMADTQYF

size: few
D: .
length: 15
V: TRBV10-3
J: TRBJ1-2
DNA: TGTGCCATCAGTGCTTTACAGGGTCGGAACTATGGCTACACCTTC
CDR3: CAISALQGRNYGYTF

size: .
D: TRBD1
length: 13
V: TRBV4-3
J: TRBJ2-7
DNA: TGCGCCAGCAGCTCGACAGGGTCGGGAGAGCAGTACTTC
CDR3: CASSSTGSGEQYF

size: .
D: .
length: 13
V: TRBV2
J: TRBJ2-1
DNA: TGTGCCGGCACCCCCGGGAGCTCAGATAAGCAGTTCTTC
CDR3: CAGTPGSSDKQFF

size: .
D: TRBD2
length: 18
V: TRBV7-9
J: TRBJ2-1
DNA: TGTGCCAGCAGCTTGCCCTACCGACTAGCGGGAGGGGCTAATGAGCAGTTCTTC
CDR3: CASSLPYRLAGGANEQFF

size: .
D: TRBD1
length: 17
V: TRBV19
J: TRBJ2-1
DNA: TGTGCCAGTAGTATCGGGGTTGGGACAGGGTCCTACAATGAGCAGTTCTTC
CDR3: CASSIGVGTGSYNEQFF

size: .
D: .
length: 13
V: TRBV2
J: TRBJ1-2
DNA: TGTGCCAGCAGTGACACAGGGAACTATGGCTACACCTTC
CDR3: CASSDTGNYGYTF

size: .
D: .
length: 13
V: TRBV28
J: TRBJ2-1
DNA: TGTGCCAGCAGAGAGGGTTCCTACAATGAGCAGTTCTTC
CDR3: CASREGSYNEQFF

size: .
D: TRBD2
length: 16
V: TRBV13
J: TRBJ2-7
DNA: TGTGCCAGCAGCCAGACCCCGGGGGGGGCCTTCTACGAGCAGTACTTC
CDR3: CASSQTPGGAFYEQYF

size: .
D: .
length: 15
V: TRBV30
J: TRBJ2-1
DNA: TGTGCCTGGAGTGTACTGCAGGTACCCTACAATGAGCAGTTCTTC
CDR3: CAWSVLQVPYNEQFF

size: .
D: .
length: 11
V: TRBV7-9
J: TRBJ2-1
DNA: TGTGCCACAAAACGGGGGAATGAGCAGTTCTTC
CDR3: CATKRGNEQFF

size: once
D: TRBD2
length: 16
V: TRBV6-6
J: TRBJ2-3
DNA: TGTGCCAGCAGTTACCGGCCTAGCGGACGCACAGATACGCAGTATTTT
CDR3: CASSYRPSGRTDTQYF

size: .
D: TRBD1
length: 15
V: TRBV13
J: TRBJ2-2
DNA: TGTGCCAGCAGCTTAGGGGACAGGGACACCGGGGAGCTGTTTTTT
CDR3: CASSLGDRDTGELFF

size: .
D: TRBD1
length: 15
V: TRBV28
J: TRBJ2-7
DNA: TGTGCCAGCAGTACCCCGGGACAGGGGACCTACGAGCAGTACTTC
CDR3: CASSTPGQGTYEQYF

size: once
D: TRBD2
length: 13
V: TRBV15
J: TRBJ2-4
DNA: TGTGCCACCAGCTCCACGGGGGGGGGCATTCAGTACTTC
CDR3: CATSSTGGGIQYF

size: once
D: TRBD1
length: 17
V: TRBV7-2
J: TRBJ2-7
DNA: TGTGCCAGCAGCCTACTAGGAGGGCAGGGGGCCTCCTACGAGCAGTACTTC
CDR3: CASSLLGGQGASYEQYF

size: few
D: .
length: 15
V: TRBV30
J: TRBJ1-6
DNA: TGTGCCTGGAGTCCCCCGGGAATTGAAAATTCACCCCTCCACTTT
CDR3: CAWSPPGIENSPLHF